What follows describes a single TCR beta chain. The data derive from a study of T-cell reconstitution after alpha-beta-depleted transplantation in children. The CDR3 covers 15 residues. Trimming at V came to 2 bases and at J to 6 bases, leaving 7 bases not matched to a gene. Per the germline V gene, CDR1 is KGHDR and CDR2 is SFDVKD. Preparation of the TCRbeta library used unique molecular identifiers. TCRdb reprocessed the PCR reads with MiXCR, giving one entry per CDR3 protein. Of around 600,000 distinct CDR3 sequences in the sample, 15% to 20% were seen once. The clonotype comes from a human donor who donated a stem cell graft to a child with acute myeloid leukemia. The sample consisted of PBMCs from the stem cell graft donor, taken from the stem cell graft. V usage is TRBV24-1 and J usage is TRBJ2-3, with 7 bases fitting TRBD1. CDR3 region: CATSDSGQVTDTQYF. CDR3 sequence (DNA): TGTGCCACCAGTGATTCAGGACAGGTAACGGATACGCAGTATTTT.